Presented here are 23 T cell receptor beta chains from one specimen sequenced in a study of CXCR3-negative and CXCR3-positive naive CD8 T cells. General study results and limits: The TRB CDR3s that CXCR3-positive naive cells carried were more hydrophobic than those of CXCR3-negative naive cells.

Their recognized antigens are unknown. Via 5' RACE with UMI labels, TRB cDNA libraries were prepared. TCRdb re-called the 5' RACE reads; one entry per CDR3 protein, DNA not given. The listing contains about 89,000 distinct CDR3 sequences. Sequenced: naive CXCR3+ CD8+ T cells from blood. The subset denotes: CD45RO-CCR7+CD27+CD95- naive CD8+ T cells expressing CXCR3 (TNR3+). These receptors came from a human donor in good health. Some clones in this sample may be carry-over from other donors' samples.

The V and J genes are TRBV5-6 and TRBJ2-5. This CDR3 is built from 14 residues. Germline-derived CDR1 and CDR2 are SGHDT and YYEEEE. CDR3 residues: CASSLEGDQETQYF.

This chain connects TRBV11-3 to TRBJ2-3. The germline V gene has CDR1 SGHNT and CDR2 YENEEA. There are 16 residues in the CDR3. This CDR3 reads CASSLDRLARTDTHYF.

The J gene is TRBJ2-1, the V gene TRBV4-1; TCRdb's D call of TRBD1 is untestable without DNA. Germline V gene sequence: CDR1 MGHRA, CDR2 YSYEKL. The CDR3 has 13 residues. The CDR3: CASSLSGGDEQFF.

The chain combines TRBV27 with TRBJ2-7. The CDR3 extends over 14 amino acids. Looked up from germline, CDR1 is MNHEY and CDR2 is SMNVEV (reference sequence). The CDR3 here is CASSLMVRNYEQYF.

This chain links TRBV4-1 with TRBJ2-1; absent DNA, TCRdb's TRBD2 call cannot be checked. Germline V lookup: CDR1 MGHRA, CDR2 YSYEKL. This CDR3 spans 15 amino acids. This CDR3 reads CASSQTSGGAREQFF.

V gene TRBV20-1 combines with J gene TRBJ1-5. In germline, CDR1 is DFQATT, CDR2 SNEGSKA (reference sequence). The CDR3 has 15 amino acids. CDR3 region: CSARPGRDRNQPQHF.

This sequence joins TRBV28 and TRBJ2-1; TCRdb picks TRBD1, but there is no DNA to check that call. CDR1 MDHEN and CDR2 SYDVKM come from the germline V gene. This CDR3 spans 14 amino acids. CDR3 region: CASNRESSYNEQFF.

V gene TRBV12-3 or TRBV12-4 combines with J gene TRBJ2-1; without DNA, the TCRdb call of TRBD1 cannot be checked. The CDR3 length is 12 residues. The CDR3 is CASSSLYNEQFF.

V gene TRBV7-8 combines with J gene TRBJ2-1; without DNA, the TCRdb call of TRBD2 cannot be checked. This CDR3 has 19 amino acids. In germline, CDR1 is SGHVS, CDR2 FQNEAQ. CDR3 loop: CASSPRDFTGTSGYNEQFF.

The chain has TRBV7-9 and TRBJ2-2; without DNA, the TCRdb call of TRBD1 cannot be checked. This CDR3 has 18 amino acids. CDR1 and CDR2 (germline): SEHNR, FQNEAQ (reference sequence). CDR3 region: CASSLTPLAGVHTGELFF. The full variable domain, completed using reference TRBV7-9 and TRBJ2-2, is DTGVSQNPRHKITKRGQNVTFRCDPISEHNRLYWYRQTLGQGPEFLTYFQNEAQLEKSRLLSDRFSAERPKGSFSTLEIQRTEQGDSAMYLCASSLTPLAGVHTGELFFGEGSRLTVL.

The rearrangement uses TRBV7-6 and TRBJ1-1. This CDR3 comprises 13 residues. Germline V gene sequence: CDR1 SGHVS, CDR2 FNYEAQ. CDR3 sequence reads: CASIGPSNTEAFF.

This rearrangement joins TRBV21-1 to TRBJ2-7; TCRdb calls TRBD1, which cannot be checked without DNA. TRBV21-1 is a listed pseudogene. This CDR3 region has 20 residues. The CDR3 region is CASSKPQHRDREGVNYEQYF.

This chain connects TRBV29-1 to TRBJ1-2. Germline V gene lookup returns CDR1 SQVTM and CDR2 ANQGSEA. The length of the CDR3 is 13 residues. Here the CDR3 reads CSVPRSRADGYTF. Full variable domain (outside the CDR3, taken from reference TRBV29-1 and TRBJ1-2): SAVISQKPSRDICQRGTSLTIQCQVDSQVTMMFWYRQQPGQSLTLIATANQGSEATYESGFVIDKFPISRPNLTFSTLTVSNMSPEDSSIYLCSVPRSRADGYTFGSGTRLTVV.

The chain is built from TRBV29-1 and TRBJ2-7. Germline CDR1 SQVTM, CDR2 ANQGSEA. The CDR3 sequence is 11 residues long. This CDR3 is CSVEVRYEQYF.

The chain recombines TRBV20-1 with TRBJ2-7; TCRdb picks TRBD1, but there is no DNA to check that call. There are 16 residues in the CDR3. The germline CDR1 and CDR2 sequences are DFQATT and SNEGSKA (reference sequence). CDR3 amino acids: CSVQIIPVTGIYEQYF.

This chain joins TRBV14 and TRBJ2-1; TCRdb's D call of TRBD1 is untestable without DNA. Germline V gives CDR1 SGHDN, CDR2 FVKESK. The length of the CDR3 is 15 residues. CDR3 sequence: CASSLHRTGPNEQFF.

V gene TRBV28 combines with J gene TRBJ2-5; TCRdb indicates TRBD1, and absent DNA this call remains unverified. The CDR3 totals 16 residues. Germline lookup yields CDR1 MDHEN and CDR2 SYDVKM. The chain's CDR3 is CASSSPRQGMAETQYF.

The chain links TRBV7-2 to TRBJ2-1. Per germline, CDR1 SGHTA and CDR2 FQGNSA. The CDR3 loop spans 11 amino acids. The CDR3: CASSLVYEQFF.

The chain employs TRBV19 and TRBJ1-1; TCRdb lists TRBD1, though no DNA is available to test this call. Germline CDR1 is LNHDA and CDR2 is SQIVND (reference sequence). The length of the CDR3 is 14 residues. The CDR3 sequence: CASSFNREWTEAFF. The whole variable domain, filled in from reference TRBV19 and TRBJ1-1, reads DGGITQSPKYLFRKEGQNVTLSCEQNLNHDAMYWYRQDPGQGLRLIYYSQIVNDFQKGDIAEGYSVSREKKESFPLTVTSAQKNPTAFYLCASSFNREWTEAFFGQGTRLTVV.

V and J are TRBV7-9 and TRBJ1-5. Germline V gives CDR1 SEHNR, CDR2 FQNEAQ (reference sequence). This CDR3 has 17 amino acids. Here the CDR3 reads CASSGSTFGEGNQPQHF.

The rearrangement uses TRBV7-8 and TRBJ2-3; checking the TCRdb D call of TRBD1 is not possible without DNA. The germline V gene has CDR1 SGHVS and CDR2 FQNEAQ. The CDR3 covers 15 residues. CDR3 amino acids: CASSLGGGRTDTQYF. Variable domain in full (rest from reference TRBV7-8 and TRBJ2-3): GAGVSQSPRYKVAKRGQDVALRCDPISGHVSLFWYQQALGQGPEFLTYFQNEAQLDKSGLPSDRFFAERPEGSVSTLKIQRTQQEDSAVYLCASSLGGGRTDTQYFGPGTRLTVL.

The chain is built from TRBV9 and TRBJ1-6; TCRdb selects TRBD1, and the lack of DNA leaves this call unchecked. Germline loops: CDR1 SGDLS, CDR2 YYNGEE. This CDR3 has 15 amino acids. The CDR3 is CASSVKGGGNSPLHF.

The rearrangement uses TRBV12-3 or TRBV12-4 and TRBJ2-1; TCRdb names TRBD1, which stays unverified in the absence of DNA. This CDR3 is 14 amino acids long. The CDR3 sequence is CASSNRDGYNEQFF.